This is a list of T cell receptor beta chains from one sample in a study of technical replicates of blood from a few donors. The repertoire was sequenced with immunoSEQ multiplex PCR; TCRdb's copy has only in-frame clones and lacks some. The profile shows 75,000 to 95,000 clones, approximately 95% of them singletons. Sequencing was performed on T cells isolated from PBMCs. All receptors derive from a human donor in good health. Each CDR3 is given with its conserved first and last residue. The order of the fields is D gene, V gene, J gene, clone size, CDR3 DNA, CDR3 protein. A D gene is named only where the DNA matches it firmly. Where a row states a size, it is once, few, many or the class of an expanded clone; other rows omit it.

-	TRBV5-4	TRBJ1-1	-	TGTGCCAGCAGCTTGGGGGGGGATAAGACTGAAGCTTTCTTT	CASSLGGDKTEAFF
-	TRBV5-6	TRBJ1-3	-	TGTGCCAGCAGCTTGTGGCCAGGTACCAACACCATATATTTT	CASSLWPGTNTIYF
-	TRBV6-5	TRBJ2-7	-	TGTGCCAGCGGGAGGGGGACCTACGAGCAGTACTTC	CASGRGTYEQYF
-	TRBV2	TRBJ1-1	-	TGTGCCAGAGCCCGAACCCCTGGTGGTGAAGCTTTCTTT	CARARTPGGEAFF
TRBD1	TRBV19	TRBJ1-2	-	TGTGCCAGTACCCTGGACAGGGCTAACTATGGCTACACCTTC	CASTLDRANYGYTF
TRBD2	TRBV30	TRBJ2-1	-	TGTGCCTGGAGTTGGACTAGCGGGAGTTACAATGAGCAGTTCTTC	CAWSWTSGSYNEQFF
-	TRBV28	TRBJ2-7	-	TGTGCCGGAGCCCAGGGTCCCACGCGAGACGAGCAGTACTTC	CAGAQGPTRDEQYF
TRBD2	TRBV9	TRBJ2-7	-	TGTGCCAGCAGCGTAGGAGAACTAGCGGGTATTGGGAGCTACGAGCAGTACTTC	CASSVGELAGIGSYEQYF
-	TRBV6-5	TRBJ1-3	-	TGTGCCAGCAGCCTCCCTGAGGGGGACACCATATATTTT	CASSLPEGDTIYF
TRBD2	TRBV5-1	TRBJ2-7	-	TGCGCCAGCAGCTTGGATCTAGCGGGAGGATACGAGCAGTACTTC	CASSLDLAGGYEQYF
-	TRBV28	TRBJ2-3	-	TGTGCCAGCAGTCTAGGACAGACAGATACGCAGTATTTT	CASSLGQTDTQYF
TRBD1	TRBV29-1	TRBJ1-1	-	TGCAGCGTTGAACAGGGGGCCAACACTGAAGCTTTCTTT	CSVEQGANTEAFF
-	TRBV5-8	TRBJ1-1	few	TGTGCCAGCAGCCCCGGGGAATTCAGCACTGAAGCTTTCTTT	CASSPGEFSTEAFF
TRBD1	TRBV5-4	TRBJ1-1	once	TGTGCCAGCAGCAGGGGGCTGGGGGACACTGAAGCTTTCTTT	CASSRGLGDTEAFF
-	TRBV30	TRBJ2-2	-	TGTGCCTGGAATTTCGGGACAAAGAACACCGGGGAGCTGTTTTTT	CAWNFGTKNTGELFF
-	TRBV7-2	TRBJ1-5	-	TGTGCCAGCAGCTCGTCGGGCAATCAGCCCCAGCATTTT	CASSSSGNQPQHF
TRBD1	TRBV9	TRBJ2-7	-	TGTGCCAGCAGCGTAGGACAGGGAAGAATCTACGAGCAGTACTTC	CASSVGQGRIYEQYF
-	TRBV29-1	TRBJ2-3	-	TGCAGCGTTGAAGTGAGAAGCGGTTCCACAGATACGCAGTATTTT	CSVEVRSGSTDTQYF
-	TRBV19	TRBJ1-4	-	TGTGCCAGTGGGGGAGGATATGAAAAACTGTTTTTT	CASGGGYEKLFF
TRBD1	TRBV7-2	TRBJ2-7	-	TGTGCCAGCAGTAGACAGGGGAATCAGGGGGGAAGATCCTACGAGCAGTACTTC	CASSRQGNQGGRSYEQYF
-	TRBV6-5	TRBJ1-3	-	TGTGCCAGCAGTTACATCGGGTATGGAAACACCATATATTTT	CASSYIGYGNTIYF
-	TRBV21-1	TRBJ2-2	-	TGTGCCAGCAGCATAGAGGGGGCTACCGGGGAGCTGTTTTTT	CASSIEGATGELFF